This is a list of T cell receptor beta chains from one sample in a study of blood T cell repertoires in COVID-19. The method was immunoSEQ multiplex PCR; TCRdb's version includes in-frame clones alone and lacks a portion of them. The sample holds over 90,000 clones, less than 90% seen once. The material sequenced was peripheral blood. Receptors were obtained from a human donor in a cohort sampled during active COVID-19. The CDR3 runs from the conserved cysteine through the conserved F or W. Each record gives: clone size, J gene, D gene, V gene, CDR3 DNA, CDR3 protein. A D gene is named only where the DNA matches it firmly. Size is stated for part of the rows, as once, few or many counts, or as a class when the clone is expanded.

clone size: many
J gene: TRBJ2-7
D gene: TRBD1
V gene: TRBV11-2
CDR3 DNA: TGTGCCAGCAGCTTTGGGACAGGGGGCCTCGAGCAGTACTTC
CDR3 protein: CASSFGTGGLEQYF

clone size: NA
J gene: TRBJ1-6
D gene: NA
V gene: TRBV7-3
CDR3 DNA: TGTGCCAGCAGCTTACAGGGCCCGGTGGGGAATTCACCCCTCCACTTT
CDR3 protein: CASSLQGPVGNSPLHF

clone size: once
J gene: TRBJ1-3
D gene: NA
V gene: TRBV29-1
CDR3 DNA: TGCAGCGCCTGCAGGGGTAACTCTGGAAACACCATATATTTT
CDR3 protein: CSACRGNSGNTIYF

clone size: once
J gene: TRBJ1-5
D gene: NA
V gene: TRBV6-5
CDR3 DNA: TGTGCCTCCTCGCGGGGGCCCAGTCAGCCCCAGCATTTT
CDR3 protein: CASSRGPSQPQHF

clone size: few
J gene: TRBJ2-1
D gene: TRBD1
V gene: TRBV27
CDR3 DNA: TGTGCCAGCAGTCTTTCGACAGGGGGCGAGCATGAGCAGTTCTTC
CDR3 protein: CASSLSTGGEHEQFF

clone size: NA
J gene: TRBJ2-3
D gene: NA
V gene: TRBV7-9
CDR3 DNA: TGTGCCAGCAGCTTAGACAGGGAGGGAGATACGCAGTATTTT
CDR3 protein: CASSLDREGDTQYF

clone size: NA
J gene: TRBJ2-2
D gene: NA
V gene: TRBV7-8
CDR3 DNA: TGTGCCAGCACCCCTGGACACACCACGAACACCGGGGAGCTGTTTTTT
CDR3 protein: CASTPGHTTNTGELFF

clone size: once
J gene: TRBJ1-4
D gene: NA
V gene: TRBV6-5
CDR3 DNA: TGTGCCAGCAGTTACGATGTACAGGGCCGTAATGAAAAACTGTTTTTT
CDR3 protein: CASSYDVQGRNEKLFF

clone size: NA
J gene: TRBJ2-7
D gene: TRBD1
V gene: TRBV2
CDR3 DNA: TGTGCCAGCACCAGCCCGGGACAGGCCTACGAGCAGTACTTC
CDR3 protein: CASTSPGQAYEQYF

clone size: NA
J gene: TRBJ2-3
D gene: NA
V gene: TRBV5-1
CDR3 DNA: TGCGCCAGCAGCAGAGGGACTTCGGATACGCAGTATTTT
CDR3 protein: CASSRGTSDTQYF

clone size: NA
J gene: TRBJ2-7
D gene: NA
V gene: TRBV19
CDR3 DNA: TGTGCCAGTAGGCTTAGCGGAACCTACGAGCAGTACTTC
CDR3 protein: CASRLSGTYEQYF

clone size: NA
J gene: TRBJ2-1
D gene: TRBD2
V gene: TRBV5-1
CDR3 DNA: TGCGCCAGCAGCTGGGGACTAGCGGATTACAATGAGCAGTTCTTC
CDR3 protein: CASSWGLADYNEQFF

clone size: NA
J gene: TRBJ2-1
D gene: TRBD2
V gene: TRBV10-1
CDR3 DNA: TGCGCCAGCAGTGAGTCTAGCGGGAGGGTCAATGAGCAGTTCTTC
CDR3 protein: CASSESSGRVNEQFF

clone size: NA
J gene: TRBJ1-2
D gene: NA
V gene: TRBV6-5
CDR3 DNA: TGTGCCAGCAGTTATGGCAGGGTTTATGGCTACACCTTC
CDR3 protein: CASSYGRVYGYTF

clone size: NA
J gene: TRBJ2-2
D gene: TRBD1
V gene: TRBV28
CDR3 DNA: TGTGCCAGCAGTTGGACAGGGACGAACACCGGGGAGCTGTTTTTT
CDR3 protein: CASSWTGTNTGELFF

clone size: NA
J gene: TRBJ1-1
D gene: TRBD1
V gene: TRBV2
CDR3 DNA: TGTGCCAGCCAAACACGGACAGGGGGGGCTGAAGCTTTCTTT
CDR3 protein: CASQTRTGGAEAFF

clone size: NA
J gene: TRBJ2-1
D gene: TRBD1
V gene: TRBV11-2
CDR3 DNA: TGTGCCAGCAGCTTGGGGACAGGGGGTCTCAATGAGCAGTTCTTC
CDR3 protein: CASSLGTGGLNEQFF

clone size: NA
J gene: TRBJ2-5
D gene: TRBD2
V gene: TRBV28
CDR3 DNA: TGTGCCAGCAGTTCGACTAGCGAGCTAGAGACCCAGTACTTC
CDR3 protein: CASSSTSELETQYF

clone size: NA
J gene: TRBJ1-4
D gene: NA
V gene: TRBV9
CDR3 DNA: TGTGCCAGCAGCACCTTTGGAGTGGCTAATGAAAAACTGTTTTTT
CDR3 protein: CASSTFGVANEKLFF

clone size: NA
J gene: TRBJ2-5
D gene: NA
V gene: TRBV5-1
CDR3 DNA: TGCGCCAGCAGCCAGGAGGGAGGAGAGACCCAGTACTTC
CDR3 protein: CASSQEGGETQYF

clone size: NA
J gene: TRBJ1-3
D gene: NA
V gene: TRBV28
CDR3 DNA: TGTGCCAGCAGGATACAGGGTTCCTCGGGGAACACCATATATTTT
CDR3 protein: CASRIQGSSGNTIYF

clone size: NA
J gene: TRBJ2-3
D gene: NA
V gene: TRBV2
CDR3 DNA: TGTGCCAGCAGTGCAAGGCTGAGGACAGATACGCAGTATTTT
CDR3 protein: CASSARLRTDTQYF

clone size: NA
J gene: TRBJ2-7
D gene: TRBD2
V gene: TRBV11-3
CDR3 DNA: TGTGCCAGCAGCCTCGGGACTAGCGGGAGAAGAGGGACCTACGAGCAGTACTTC
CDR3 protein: CASSLGTSGRRGTYEQYF

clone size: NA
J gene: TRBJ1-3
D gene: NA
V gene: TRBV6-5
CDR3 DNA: TGTGCCAGCAGCACCTCAGGGGTTGGAAACACCATATATTTT
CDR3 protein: CASSTSGVGNTIYF

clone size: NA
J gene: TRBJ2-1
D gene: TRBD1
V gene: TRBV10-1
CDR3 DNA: TGCGCCAGCAGTGAGGGGGACAGGGATCTTGGCAATGAGCAGTTCTTC
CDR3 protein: CASSEGDRDLGNEQFF

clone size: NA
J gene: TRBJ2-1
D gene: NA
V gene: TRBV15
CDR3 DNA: TGTGCCATCAGCATATCCCGGGAGAGCTCCTACAATGAGCAGTTCTTC
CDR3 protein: CAISISRESSYNEQFF

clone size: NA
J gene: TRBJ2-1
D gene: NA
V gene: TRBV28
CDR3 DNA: TGTGCCAGCAGAGAGGGGGGGAACTACAATGAGCAGTTCTTC
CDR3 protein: CASREGGNYNEQFF

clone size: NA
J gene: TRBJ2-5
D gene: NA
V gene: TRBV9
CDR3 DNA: TGTGCCAGTACCAGGGATGGGGGCCAGGAGACCCAGTACTTC
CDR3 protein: CASTRDGGQETQYF

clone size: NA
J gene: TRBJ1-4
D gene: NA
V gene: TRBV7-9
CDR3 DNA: TGTGCCAGCAGCTTTTTAACAGGATCAGGGGCTAATGAAAAACTGTTTTTT
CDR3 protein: CASSFLTGSGANEKLFF

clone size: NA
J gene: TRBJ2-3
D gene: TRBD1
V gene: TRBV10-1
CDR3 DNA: TGCGCCAGCAGTGCGGGGGGACAGGGGAACACAGATACGCAGTATTTT
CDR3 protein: CASSAGGQGNTDTQYF

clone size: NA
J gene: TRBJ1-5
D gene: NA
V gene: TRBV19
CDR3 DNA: TGTGCCAGTAGTATAGTCATCAATCAGCCCCAGCATTTT
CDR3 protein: CASSIVINQPQHF

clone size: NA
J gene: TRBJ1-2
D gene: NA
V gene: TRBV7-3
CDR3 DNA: TGTGCCAGCAGCTTAGGGGGGGCTAGCTATGGCTACACCTTC
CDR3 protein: CASSLGGASYGYTF

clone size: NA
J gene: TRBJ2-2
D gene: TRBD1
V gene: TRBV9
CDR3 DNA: TGTGCCAGCAGCACGACAGGGTTTGGGGCCGGGGAGCTGTTTTTT
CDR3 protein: CASSTTGFGAGELFF

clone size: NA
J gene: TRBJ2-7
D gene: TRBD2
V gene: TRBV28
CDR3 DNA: TGTGCCAGCAGTCCCCCCTTGGCGGGAGGTGAGTACGAGCAGTACTTC
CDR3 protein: CASSPPLAGGEYEQYF

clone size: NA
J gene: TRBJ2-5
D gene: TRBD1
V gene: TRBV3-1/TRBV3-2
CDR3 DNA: TGTGCCAGCAGCCAAGAGGGACAGGCAGAGACCCAGTACTTC
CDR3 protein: CASSQEGQAETQYF

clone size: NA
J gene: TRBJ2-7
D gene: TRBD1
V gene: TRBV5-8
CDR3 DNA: TGTGCCAGCAGCTTAGGACAGGGGGTTACCTACGAGCAGTACTTC
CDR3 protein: CASSLGQGVTYEQYF

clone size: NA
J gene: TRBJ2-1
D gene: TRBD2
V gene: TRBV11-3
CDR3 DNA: TGTGCCAGCAGCTTAGGCGGGAGCTCGAACAATGAGCAGTTCTTC
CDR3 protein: CASSLGGSSNNEQFF

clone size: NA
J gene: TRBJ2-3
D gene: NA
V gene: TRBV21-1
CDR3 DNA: TGTGCCAGCAGCAAAGATGGCAAAGGGAGCCCCTTCATCACAGATACGCAGTATTTT
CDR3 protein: CASSKDGKGSPFITDTQYF

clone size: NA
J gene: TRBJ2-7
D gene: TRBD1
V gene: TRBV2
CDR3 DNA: TGTGCCAGCAGTGTTCAGGGGGACGCCTACGAGCAGTACTTC
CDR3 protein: CASSVQGDAYEQYF

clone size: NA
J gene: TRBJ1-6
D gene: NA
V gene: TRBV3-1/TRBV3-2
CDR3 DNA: TGTGCCAGCAGCCGTCGACAGCCCTATAATTCACCCCTCCACTTT
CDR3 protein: CASSRRQPYNSPLHF

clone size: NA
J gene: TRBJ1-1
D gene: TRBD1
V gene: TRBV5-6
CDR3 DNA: TGTGCCAGCAGCTTGGACGGACAGGGGGCCGTGGGCACTGAAGCTTTCTTT
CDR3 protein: CASSLDGQGAVGTEAFF

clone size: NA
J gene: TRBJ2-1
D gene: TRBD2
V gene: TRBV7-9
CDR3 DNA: TGTGCCAGCAGCGCGACCCCGGGACTAGCGGGAGTGAACTACAATGAGCAGTTCTTC
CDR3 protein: CASSATPGLAGVNYNEQFF

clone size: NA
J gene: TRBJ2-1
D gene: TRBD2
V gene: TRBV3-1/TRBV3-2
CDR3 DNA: TGTGCCAGCAGCCAAGATAATGGTCGCGGGGGGCAGTTCTTC
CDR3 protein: CASSQDNGRGGQFF

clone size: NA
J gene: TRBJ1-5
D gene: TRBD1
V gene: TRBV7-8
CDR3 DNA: TGTGCCAGCAGCTTAGTGGGACAGGGAGCCTCCAATCAGCCCCAGCATTTT
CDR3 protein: CASSLVGQGASNQPQHF

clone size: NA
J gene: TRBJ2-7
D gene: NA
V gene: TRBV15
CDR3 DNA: TGTGCCACCAGCAGAGAAGGCGGGGTGGAGCAGTACTTC
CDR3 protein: CATSREGGVEQYF

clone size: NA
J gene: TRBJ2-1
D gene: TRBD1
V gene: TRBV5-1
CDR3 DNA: TGCGCCAGCAGCTCCTTGGACAGGGATACCAATGAGCAGTTCTTC
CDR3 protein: CASSSLDRDTNEQFF

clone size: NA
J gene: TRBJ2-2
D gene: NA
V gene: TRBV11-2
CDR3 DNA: TGTGCCAGCAGCTTCGGGGATTCCGGGGAGCTGTTTTTT
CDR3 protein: CASSFGDSGELFF

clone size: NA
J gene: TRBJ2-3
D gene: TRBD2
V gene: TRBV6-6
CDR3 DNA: TGTGCCAGCAGTTCCGCTAGCGGGGAGCTAGATACGCAGTATTTT
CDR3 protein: CASSSASGELDTQYF

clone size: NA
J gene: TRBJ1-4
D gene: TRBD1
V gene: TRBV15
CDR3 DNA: TGTGCCACCAGCAGGACAGGGGGCGAAAAACTGTTTTTT
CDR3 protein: CATSRTGGEKLFF

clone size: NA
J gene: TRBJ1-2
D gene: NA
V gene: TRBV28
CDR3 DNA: TGTGCCAGCCATGCTACAGTTAACTATGGCTACACCTTC
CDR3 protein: CASHATVNYGYTF

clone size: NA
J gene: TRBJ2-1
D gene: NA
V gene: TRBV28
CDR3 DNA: TGTGCCAGCAAGGACTCTCGCGCAAGTGAGCAGTTCTTC
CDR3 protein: CASKDSRASEQFF

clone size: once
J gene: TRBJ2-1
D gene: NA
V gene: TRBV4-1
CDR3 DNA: TGCGCCAGCAGCCAGCACCGGGCGGGCCCTTACAATGAGCAGTTCTTC
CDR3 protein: CASSQHRAGPYNEQFF

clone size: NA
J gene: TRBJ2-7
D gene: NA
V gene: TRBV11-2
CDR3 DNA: TGTGCCAGCACCTCCCCTTTGGGTTGGGCGCCCATGGGCGAGCAGTACTTC
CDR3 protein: CASTSPLGWAPMGEQYF